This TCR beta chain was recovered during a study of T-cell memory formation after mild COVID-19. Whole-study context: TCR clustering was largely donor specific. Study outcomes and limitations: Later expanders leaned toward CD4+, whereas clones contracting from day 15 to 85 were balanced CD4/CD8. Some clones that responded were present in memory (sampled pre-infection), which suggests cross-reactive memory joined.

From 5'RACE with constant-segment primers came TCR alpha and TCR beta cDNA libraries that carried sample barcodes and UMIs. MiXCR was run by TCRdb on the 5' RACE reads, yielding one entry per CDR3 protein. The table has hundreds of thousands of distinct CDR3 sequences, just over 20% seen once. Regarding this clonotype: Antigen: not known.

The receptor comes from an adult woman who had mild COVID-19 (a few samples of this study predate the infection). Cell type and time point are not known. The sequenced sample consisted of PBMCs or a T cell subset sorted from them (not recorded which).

In DNA, the CDR3 is TGTGCCAGCAGTTACCCGAAAGAGACCCAGTACTTC. It specifies CASSYPKETQYF. The chain recombines TRBV6-2 or TRBV6-3 with TRBJ2-5; D unclear. Germline V gives CDR1 MNHEY, CDR2 SVGEGT. The CDR3 extends over 12 amino acids. Deletions cut 2 bases from V and 3 bases from J, with 4 bases between.